This T cell receptor (beta chain) appears in the sequencing data of a study of cytomegalovirus exposure and HLA in healthy donors. The CDR3 length is 14 residues. Trimming left V 5 bases short and J 6 bases short, with 17 bases between. Germline CDR1 and CDR2: LNHDA and SQIVND (reference sequence). Both 60 Vbeta primers and 13 Jbeta primers went into the PCR. Only in-frame clones appear in the TCRdb table, and some are missing; sequencing was by immunoSEQ multiplex PCR. The sample lists around 300,000 clones, roughly 70% occurring once. Concerning this clone: Its matching antigen is unknown.

General study findings and limits: In a later analysis, TCR beta V- and J-gene trimming was associated with a missense DCLRE1C variant. In a later analysis, a genetic analysis reported fewer productive-TCR N-insertions in an Asian-associated ancestry cluster than the cohort average. Several top significant clusters appeared, in a later analysis, to be linked to common viral pathogens.

The sample consisted of PBMCs. This chain joins TRBV19 and TRBJ2-7; D is perhaps TRBD2 (6 bases). The clonotype comes from a female donor in good health and CMV-seronegative. The CDR3, as DNA: TGTGCCAGTAGTCCCGGGAGCGGAATCCGCGAGCAGTACTTC. It translates to CASSPGSGIREQYF.